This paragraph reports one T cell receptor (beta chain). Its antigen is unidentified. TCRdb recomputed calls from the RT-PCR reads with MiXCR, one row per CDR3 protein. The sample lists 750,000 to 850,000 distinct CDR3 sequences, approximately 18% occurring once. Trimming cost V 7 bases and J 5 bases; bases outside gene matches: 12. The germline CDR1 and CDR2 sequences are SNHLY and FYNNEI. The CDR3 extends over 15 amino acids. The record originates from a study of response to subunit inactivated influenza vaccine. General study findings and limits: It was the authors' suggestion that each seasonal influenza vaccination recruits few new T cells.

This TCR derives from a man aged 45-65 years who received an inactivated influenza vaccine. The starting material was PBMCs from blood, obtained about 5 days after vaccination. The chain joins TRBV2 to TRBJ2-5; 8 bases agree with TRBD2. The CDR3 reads CASTSGAGETETQYF. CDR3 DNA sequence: TGTGCCAGCACTTCGGGAGCGGGGGAGACGGAGACCCAGTACTTC.